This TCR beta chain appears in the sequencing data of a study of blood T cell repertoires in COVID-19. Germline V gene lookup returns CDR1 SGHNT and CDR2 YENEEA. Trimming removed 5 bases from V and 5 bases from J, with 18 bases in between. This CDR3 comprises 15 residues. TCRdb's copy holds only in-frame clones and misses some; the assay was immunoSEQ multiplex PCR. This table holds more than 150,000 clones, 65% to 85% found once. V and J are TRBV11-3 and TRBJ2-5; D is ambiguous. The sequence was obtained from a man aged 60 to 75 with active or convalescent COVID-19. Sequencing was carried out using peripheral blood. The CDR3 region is CASSPFGPPGETQYF. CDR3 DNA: TGTGCCAGCAGCCCCTTTGGGCCGCCTGGGGAGACCCAGTACTTC. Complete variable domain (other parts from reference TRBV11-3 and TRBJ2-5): EAGVVQSPRYKIIEKKQPVAFWCNPISGHNTLYWYLQNLGQGPELLIRYENEEAVDDSQLPKDRFSAERLKGVDSTLKIQPAELGDSAVYLCASSPFGPPGETQYFGPGTRLLVL.